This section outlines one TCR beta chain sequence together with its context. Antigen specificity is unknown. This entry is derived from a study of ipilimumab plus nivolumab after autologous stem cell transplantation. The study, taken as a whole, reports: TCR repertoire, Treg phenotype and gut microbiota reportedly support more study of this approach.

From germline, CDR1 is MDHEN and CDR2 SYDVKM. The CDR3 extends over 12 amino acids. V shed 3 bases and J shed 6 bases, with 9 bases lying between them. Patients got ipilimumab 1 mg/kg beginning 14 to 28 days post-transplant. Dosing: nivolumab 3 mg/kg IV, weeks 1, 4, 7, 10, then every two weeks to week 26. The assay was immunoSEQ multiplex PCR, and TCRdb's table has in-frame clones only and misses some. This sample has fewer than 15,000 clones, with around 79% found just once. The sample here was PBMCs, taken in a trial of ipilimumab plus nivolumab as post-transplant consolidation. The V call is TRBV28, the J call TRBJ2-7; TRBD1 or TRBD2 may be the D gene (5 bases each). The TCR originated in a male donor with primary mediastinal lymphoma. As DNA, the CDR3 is TGTGCCAGCAGTTTGAGGGGTGGCGAGCAGTACTTC. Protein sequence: CASSLRGGEQYF.